The 21 T cell receptor beta chains below all came from one sample that was sequenced in a study of identical twins (dated by TCRdb to the mid-2010s). Preparation of the library involved 5' RACE. This sample was sequenced with an Illumina HiSeq 2000. TCRdb reanalyzed the raw reads on its own, using fastp at Q25 for trimming and MiXCR for clone calling, and kept in-frame beta chains. Merged by CDR3 protein, the rows form single entries marked with the most common genes and DNA. The sample includes 450,000 or so distinct CDR3 sequences, with less than 20% observed a single time. The biggest ten clones account for more than 10% of the sample. The source material was naive T cells sorted from blood. The sample's cell subset or site, from its label and the paper: cells isolated with a human naive T-cell isolation kit. The receptors stem from a man aged 45-65 years in good health.

The CDR3, as DNA: TGTGCCAGCAGTTTGGGGGTAAGCGGCGACACGCAGTATTTT. It specifies CASSLGVSGDTQYF. The chain employs TRBV12-3 or TRBV12-4 and TRBJ2-3, with D perhaps TRBD1 or TRBD2 (5 bases each). The CDR3 extends over 14 amino acids. V shed 3 bases and J shed 9 bases, with 16 bases lying between them.

A few counts support this clonotype. The chain carries TRBV12-3 or TRBV12-4 and TRBJ2-3; 7 bases match TRBD1. The junction had 6 bases not matched to a gene; V was cut back by 5 bases and J by 4 bases. This CDR3 has 14 amino acids. The CDR3 DNA follows: TGTGCCAGCAGTACAACAGGGGCCGCAGATACGCAGTATTTT. Residues: CASSTTGAADTQYF.

This clonotype came up a few times. The gene calls are TRBV6-1 and TRBJ2-2, with no clear D. Trimming shortened V by 8 bases and J by 0 bases, and 4 bases separated the two germline ends. Germline V gene sequence: CDR1 MNHNS, CDR2 SASEGT. The length of the CDR3 is 12 residues. Here the CDR3 reads CASQSNTGELFF. For the CDR3, the DNA is TGTGCCAGCCAATCGAACACCGGGGAGCTGTTTTTT.

The J gene is TRBJ2-1, the V gene TRBV7-2; the match to TRBD1 covers 9 bases. The V gene end was trimmed by 1 base and the J gene end by 7 bases; junction bases not matched to a gene: 5. From germline, CDR1 is SGHTA and CDR2 FQGNSA. This CDR3 is 15 amino acids long. The CDR3 DNA is TGTGCCAGCAGCTTAGACAGGGGGCGATGGAATGAGCAGTTCTTC. This encodes CASSLDRGRWNEQFF. Looking up the rest from reference TRBV7-2 and TRBJ2-1 gives the full variable domain: GAGVSQSPSNKVTEKGKDVELRCDPISGHTALYWYRQSLGQGLEFLIYFQGNSAPDKSGLPSDRFSAERTGGSVSTLTIQRTQQEDSAVYLCASSLDRGRWNEQFFGPGTRLTVL.

This clonotype has more than one count but fewer than ten. The CDR3 DNA is TGCGCCAGCAGCCACCCCGGGACAGGGAGGAAACTGGACACTGAAGCTTTCTTT. It codes for CASSHPGTGRKLDTEAFF. The chain joins TRBV4-1 to TRBJ1-1; 9 nucleotides align to TRBD1. Losses at the gene ends were 3 bases for V and 3 bases for J; bases not matched to a gene: 14. The length of the CDR3 is 18 residues. The germline V gene has CDR1 MGHRA and CDR2 YSYEKL.

V gene TRBV28 combines with J gene TRBJ2-7; 7 bases fit TRBD2. Losses at the gene ends were 8 bases for V and 3 bases for J; bases not matched to a gene: 19. The CDR3 has 17 amino acids. The germline gives CDR1 MDHEN, CDR2 SYDVKM. The CDR3 spells CASSSSGEGARDYEQYF. The CDR3 nucleotides read TGTGCCAGCTCTAGCTCGGGGGAGGGAGCGAGGGACTACGAGCAGTACTTC.

This clonotype was recorded at least ten times. This chain connects TRBV24-1 to TRBJ1-5; possible D gene TRBD1, 5 bases. V lost 3 bases to trimming and J lost 5 bases, with 16 bases between them. This CDR3 region has 16 residues. Germline loops: CDR1 KGHDR, CDR2 SFDVKD. Written as DNA, the CDR3 is TGTGCCACCAGTGATAAGGGGTCCCACGGATATCAGCCCCAGCATTTT. Protein: CATSDKGSHGYQPQHF.

This clonotype was recorded a few times. The V gene is TRBV5-1, the J gene TRBJ1-6, with D unclear. The CDR3 is 13 residues long. Trimming stripped 4 bases from V and 8 bases from J, with 10 bases between. Germline V gene lookup returns CDR1 SGHRS and CDR2 YFSETQ. The CDR3 protein is CASSIDGDSPLHF. CDR3 nucleotides: TGCGCCAGCAGCATTGACGGGGATTCACCCCTCCACTTT.

This clonotype was counted between two and nine times. The chain recombines TRBV11-2 with TRBJ2-1; tentative D call: TRBD2 (5 bases). The CDR3 extends over 16 amino acids. Germline CDR1 reads SGHAT; CDR2 reads FQNNGV. The V gene lost 6 bases and the J gene lost 2 bases, with 17 bases spanning the gap. CDR3 amino acids: CASRRSGRAPYNEQFF. The CDR3 nucleotides are TGTGCCAGCAGGCGGTCGGGAAGGGCACCCTACAATGAGCAGTTCTTC.

This chain links TRBV29-1 with TRBJ2-5, with a tentative D call TRBD2 (5 bases). This CDR3 is 16 amino acids long. V was pared by 1 base and J by 4 bases, with 19 bases between. Germline V lookup: CDR1 SQVTM, CDR2 ANQGSEA. CDR3 protein: CSVEVAWTGNGETQYF. The CDR3 nucleotides read TGCAGCGTTGAAGTAGCGTGGACGGGTAACGGAGAGACCCAGTACTTC.

The chain employs TRBV20-1 and TRBJ2-4, with 7 nucleotides matching TRBD1. J gave up 7 bases and V 5 bases, and 11 bases lay outside the gene matches. The CDR3 extends over 14 amino acids. Germline assignment: CDR1 DFQATT and CDR2 SNEGSKA (reference sequence). The CDR3 is CSAANRGQGNIQYF. Written as DNA, the CDR3 is TGCAGTGCTGCCAACAGGGGCCAAGGGAACATTCAGTACTTC.

This sequence joins TRBV29-1 and TRBJ2-7, with D perhaps TRBD1 or TRBD2 (6 bases each). This CDR3 comprises 15 residues. Germline CDR1 is SQVTM and CDR2 is ANQGSEA. Trimming stripped 6 bases from V and 2 bases from J, with 20 bases between. CDR3 nucleotides: TGCAGCGTCGTCCCTTGGGGGGCTCATACCTACGAGCAGTACTTC. Translated: CSVVPWGAHTYEQYF.

The chain combines TRBV12-3 or TRBV12-4 with TRBJ2-7; 11 positions agree with TRBD2. The V gene end was trimmed by 5 bases and the J gene end by 0 bases; junction bases not matched to a gene: 6. CDR3 length: 16 amino acids. CDR3 nucleotides: TGTGCCAGCAGTCCGCGACTAGCGGGGTCCTCCTACGAGCAGTACTTC. This translates into CASSPRLAGSSYEQYF.

In the case of this clonotype: Given the absence of the conserved phenylalanine or tryptophan at the CDR3 end, a read error is likely. The chain carries TRBV7-3 and TRBJ2-1; D unresolved. The CDR3 runs 15 residues. Trimming left V 0 bases short and J 0 bases short, with 6 bases between. Looked up from germline, CDR1 is SGHTA and CDR2 is FQGTGA. The CDR3: CASSLTRSSYNEQFL. CDR3 coding DNA: TGTGCCAGCAGCTTAACTAGAAGCTCCTACAATGAGCAGTTCCTC.

V and J are TRBV19 and TRBJ2-3; no reliable D call. The CDR3 contains 12 residues. CDR1 is LNHDA, CDR2 SQIVND, per germline (reference sequence). Trimming took off 5 bases at V and 9 bases at J, with 12 bases between the two ends. CDR3 nucleotides: TGTGCCAGTAGTCGCCGGACCGGCACGCAGTATTTT. This gives the protein CASSRRTGTQYF.

This clonotype was recorded a few times. The chain employs TRBV6-2 or TRBV6-3 and TRBJ1-2, with TRBD1 matching 9 bases. Germline CDR1 and CDR2: MNHEY and SVGEGT. The V gene end was trimmed by 0 bases and the J gene end by 7 bases; junction bases not matched to a gene: 9. The CDR3 length is 16 residues. CDR3 residues: CASSYSLPGTGFGYTF. CDR3 sequence (DNA): TGTGCCAGCAGTTACTCCTTACCCGGGACAGGGTTTGGCTACACCTTC.

This clonotype showed up just a few times. This chain links TRBV20-1 with TRBJ2-2, with 7 nucleotides matching TRBD2. CDR3 length equals 14 residues. The J segment lost 4 bases and the V segment lost 6 bases, leaving 8 bases of the junction unmatched. Germline lookup yields CDR1 DFQATT and CDR2 SNEGSKA (reference sequence). The CDR3 DNA reads as TGCAGTGCCAGCGGGGCCTCAGGCACCGGGGAGCTGTTTTTT. This gives the protein CSASGASGTGELFF.

The chain links TRBV20-1 to TRBJ2-4; D tentatively reads TRBD1 or TRBD2 (6 bases each). Looked up from germline, CDR1 is DFQATT and CDR2 is SNEGSKA (reference sequence). This CDR3 has 15 amino acids. V was clipped by 3 bases and J by 8 bases, with 20 bases between them. The CDR3 DNA is TGCAGTGCTAGCATAACGGGGGCGCGGAGACACATTCAGTACTTC. Residues: CSASITGARRHIQYF.

The chain recombines TRBV5-1 with TRBJ2-7, with 9 nucleotides matching TRBD1. Germline-derived CDR1 and CDR2 are SGHRS and YFSETQ. J lost 6 bases, V lost 2 bases, and 6 bases had no gene match. This CDR3 is built from 14 residues. CDR3 in DNA: TGCGCCAGCAGCTTTGGGACAGGGTCTTTCGAGCAGTACTTC. It encodes CASSFGTGSFEQYF.

This clonotype appeared a single time. This rearrangement joins TRBV7-9 to TRBJ2-7; D uncertain. This CDR3 contains 12 residues. V lost 2 bases, J lost 4 bases, and 6 bases lay in between. Germline CDR1 reads SEHNR; CDR2 reads FQNEAQ (reference sequence). CDR3 region: CASSLTKYEQYF. In DNA form, the CDR3 reads TGTGCCAGCAGCTTAACCAAGTACGAGCAGTACTTC. The whole variable domain, filled in from reference TRBV7-9 and TRBJ2-7, reads DTGVSQNPRHKITKRGQNVTFRCDPISEHNRLYWYRQTLGQGPEFLTYFQNEAQLEKSRLLSDRFSAERPKGSFSTLEIQRTEQGDSAMYLCASSLTKYEQYFGPGTRLTVT.

This clonotype showed up just a few times. This rearrangement joins TRBV20-1 to TRBJ2-1, with D possibly TRBD2 on 5 matching bases. Germline V lookup: CDR1 DFQATT, CDR2 SNEGSKA (reference sequence). This CDR3 region has 12 residues. With 7 bases removed from V and 4 bases from J, the gap between germline ends came to 11 bases. The CDR3 here is CSGERTYNEQFF. The CDR3 DNA reads as TGCAGTGGGGAGCGGACTTACAATGAGCAGTTCTTC.